The source of this T cell receptor beta chain is a study of blood T cell repertoires in COVID-19. At the level of the study: Sources were T cells, B-cell-depleted T cells, or PBMCs; the material itself was cDNA or gDNA.

Clones were sequenced by immunoSEQ multiplex PCR, and TCRdb holds only the in-frame ones, with some missing. The data show roughly 190,000 clones, more than 85% seen once. Germline CDR1 reads SGHTS; CDR2 reads YDEGEE. The CDR3 runs to 15 residues. V was pared by 4 bases and J by 5 bases, with 8 bases of the junction left unmatched. The chain employs TRBV5-8 and TRBJ2-5; 10 bases line up with TRBD2. Input material: peripheral blood. The clonotype comes from a woman aged 80 or older in a cohort sampled during active or convalescent COVID-19. The CDR3 reads CASSVSGGPRETQYF. CDR3 nucleotides: TGTGCCAGCAGCGTTAGCGGGGGGCCTCGGGAGACCCAGTACTTC.